This T cell receptor (beta chain) appears in the sequencing data of a study of shared clonotypes between healthy human individuals. With 2 bases removed from V and 6 bases from J, the gap between germline ends came to 14 bases. Looked up from germline, CDR1 is SGHTA and CDR2 is FQGNSA. This CDR3 is 14 amino acids long. In the case of this clone: Its antigen remains unknown.

This table comes from immunoSEQ multiplex PCR, and its TCRdb copy is limited to in-frame clones, with some not included. The sample lists over a million clones; approximately 97% were seen once. Findings and caveats of the study: Rarefaction demonstrated incomplete sorted-subset sequencing despite large depth. When compared with the clonotypes that were shared by all four sorted-subset donors, the non-shared clonotypes turned out to have lower generation probabilities.

This rearrangement joins TRBV7-2 to TRBJ2-7; D possibly corresponds to TRBD1 (6 bases). Sequencing was done on a sample of naive CD4+ T cells sorted from blood. Subset indicated: CD45RA+ positively selected. The receptor was derived from a man aged 25-45 years in good health. CDR3 region: CASSLKQGHGEQYF. CDR3 nucleotides: TGTGCCAGCAGCTTAAAACAGGGTCATGGCGAGCAGTACTTC.